The 24 T cell receptor beta chains below all came from one sample that was sequenced in a study of T cell responses to AZD1222 COVID-19 vaccine. Assay used: immunoSEQ multiplex PCR; TCRdb lists only in-frame clones, some missing. The sample yields roughly 120,000 clones, roughly 84% seen once. This sample comprised peripheral blood, obtained on day 0 of AZD1222 vaccination. The receptors were sampled from an adult in good health.

The chain has TRBV18 and TRBJ2-7, with 10 nucleotides matching TRBD1. Trimming took 6 bases from V and 3 from J; bases not matched to a gene: 8. The CDR3 contains 15 residues. Germline CDR1 is KGHSH and CDR2 is LQKENI. CDR3 sequence (DNA): TGTGCCAGCTCTTACGGACAGGGGGGGTTCTACGAGCAGTACTTC. The encoded protein is CASSYGQGGFYEQYF.

The V and J genes are TRBV9 and TRBJ2-5; 10 bases match TRBD2. Germline assignment: CDR1 SGDLS and CDR2 YYNGEE. The CDR3 length is 16 residues. V was clipped by 3 bases and J by 5 bases; unmatched bases: 10. The CDR3 loop is CASSGPSGSTRETQYF. As DNA, the CDR3 is TGTGCCAGCAGCGGGCCTAGCGGGAGTACTCGGGAGACCCAGTACTTC.

V usage is TRBV5-1 and J usage is TRBJ2-2; a possible D gene is TRBD1 (6 bases). Trimming pared 5 bases from V and 6 bases from J, leaving 17 bases between. CDR3 length: 15 amino acids. Germline CDR1 reads SGHRS; CDR2 reads YFSETQ. The CDR3 DNA is TGCGCCAGCAGTATCCGTCCAGGGGCCTCCGGGGAGCTGTTTTTT. Translation: CASSIRPGASGELFF. Full variable domain (remainder filled in from reference TRBV5-1 and TRBJ2-2): KAGVTQTPRYLIKTRGQQVTLSCSPISGHRSVSWYQQTPGQGLQFLFEYFSETQRNKGNFPGRFSGRQFSNSRSEMNVSTLELGDSALYLCASSIRPGASGELFFGEGSRLTVL.

This chain uses TRBV21-1 with TRBJ2-7; the table's D call, TRBD1, has no DNA check behind it. TRBV21-1 is labeled a pseudogene. The CDR3 totals 15 residues. In DNA form, the CDR3 reads TGTGCCAGCGGTTCCGGGACAGCTCTTTTCTACGAGCAGTACTTC. This gives the protein CASGSGTALFYEQYF.

V usage is TRBV27 and J usage is TRBJ2-3; D perhaps matches TRBD2 (5 bases). There are 13 residues in the CDR3. V lost 1 base and J 9 bases, leaving 11 bases between the germline ends. Germline-derived CDR1 and CDR2 are MNHEY and SMNVEV (reference sequence). CDR3 amino acids: CASSLFASGTQYF. CDR3 coding DNA: TGTGCCAGCAGTTTATTCGCCTCGGGGACGCAGTATTTT.

The rearrangement joins TRBV7-8 to TRBJ2-1, with D uncertain. Trimming cost V 5 bases and J 0 bases, with 14 bases left between them. The CDR3 totals 16 residues. CDR1 and CDR2 from the germline V gene are SGHVS and FQNEAQ. The CDR3, as DNA: TGTGCCAGCAGCCGAGCAGTGCCCAGCTCCTACAATGAGCAGTTCTTC. Its protein product is CASSRAVPSSYNEQFF.

The chain couples TRBV19 to TRBJ2-2, with D possibly called TRBD1 or TRBD2 (7 bases each). V lost 8 bases and J 1 base, leaving 23 bases between the germline ends. Germline assignment: CDR1 LNHDA and CDR2 SQIVND (reference sequence). This CDR3 has 18 residues. The CDR3 DNA reads as TGTGCCAGTCTCCGGCCCATGGGAGGGGGCAGGAACACCGGGGAGCTGTTTTTT. Its protein is CASLRPMGGGRNTGELFF.

The genes are TRBV19 and TRBJ1-3, with 10 bases matching TRBD1. Germline V lookup: CDR1 LNHDA, CDR2 SQIVND (reference sequence). The trim removed 4 bases at V and 2 bases at J, leaving 8 bases unmatched. CDR3 size: 17 residues. CDR3 coding DNA: TGTGCCAGTAGTACCACCCTGGGACAGGGGCCTGGAAACACCATATATTTT. Its protein product is CASSTTLGQGPGNTIYF. Full variable domain (missing parts from reference TRBV19 and TRBJ1-3): DGGITQSPKYLFRKEGQNVTLSCEQNLNHDAMYWYRQDPGQGLRLIYYSQIVNDFQKGDIAEGYSVSREKKESFPLTVTSAQKNPTAFYLCASSTTLGQGPGNTIYFGEGSWLTVV.

V gene TRBV5-6 combines with J gene TRBJ2-1; the match to TRBD2 covers 11 bases. V lost 4 bases to trimming and J lost 6 bases; unmatched junction nucleotides: 18. Germline CDR1 SGHDT, CDR2 YYEEEE. This CDR3 has 19 residues. The DNA for the CDR3 is TGTGCCAGCAGCGGATGGGGCCTAGCGGGGGGCCCTCGAGGCAATGAGCAGTTCTTC. Residues: CASSGWGLAGGPRGNEQFF.

The rearrangement joins TRBV29-1 to TRBJ2-7; 7 bases fit TRBD1. Germline V gene sequence: CDR1 SQVTM, CDR2 ANQGSEA. V gave up 0 bases and J gave up 0 bases; unmatched junction bases: 5. CDR3 size: 15 residues. The CDR3 nucleotides are TGCAGCGTTGAAGATTGGGGACAGAGCTCCTACGAGCAGTACTTC. Translated: CSVEDWGQSSYEQYF.

V usage is TRBV18 and J usage is TRBJ1-2, with TRBD1 identical over 7 bases. The CDR3 is made up of 13 amino acids. Germline-derived CDR1 and CDR2 are KGHSH and LQKENI. Trimming cost V 3 bases and J 6 bases; bases outside gene matches: 4. The CDR3 DNA sequence: TGTGCCAGCTCACCCCAGGGGGTTGATGGCTACACCTTC. Protein sequence: CASSPQGVDGYTF.

The chain joins TRBV7-9 to TRBJ1-6; 10 positions match TRBD1. Germline V gene lookup returns CDR1 SEHNR and CDR2 FQNEAQ (reference sequence). The CDR3 is 14 residues long. V lost 11 bases and J lost 8; bases outside the gene matches: 9. The CDR3 here is CAAGKTGGDSPLHF. The CDR3 DNA reads TGTGCCGCGGGGAAGACAGGGGGCGATTCACCCCTCCACTTT. The variable domain in full, completed from reference TRBV7-9 and TRBJ1-6, reads DTGVSQNPRHKITKRGQNVTFRCDPISEHNRLYWYRQTLGQGPEFLTYFQNEAQLEKSRLLSDRFSAERPKGSFSTLEIQRTEQGDSAMYLCAAGKTGGDSPLHFGNGTRLTVT.

The genes are TRBV11-3 and TRBJ2-1, with 8 bases fitting TRBD1. Germline CDR1 and CDR2: SGHNT and YENEEA. The ends lost 5 bases at V and 4 bases at J; junction bases unmatched: 4. CDR3 length equals 14 residues. The CDR3 region has the DNA TGTGCCAGCAGCCCAGGGGGCGGGTACAATGAGCAGTTCTTC. It is translated as CASSPGGGYNEQFF. Looking up the rest from reference TRBV11-3 and TRBJ2-1 gives the full variable domain: EAGVVQSPRYKIIEKKQPVAFWCNPISGHNTLYWYLQNLGQGPELLIRYENEEAVDDSQLPKDRFSAERLKGVDSTLKIQPAELGDSAVYLCASSPGGGYNEQFFGPGTRLTVL.

The J gene is TRBJ1-5, the V gene TRBV6-2 or TRBV6-3; D uncertain. Trimming pared 5 bases from V and 0 bases from J, leaving 11 bases between. Looked up from germline, CDR1 is MNHEY and CDR2 is SVGEGT. This CDR3 is built from 15 residues. Here the CDR3 DNA reads TGTGCCAGCAGTCCCGACATCTATAGCAATCAGCCCCAGCATTTT. Translated: CASSPDIYSNQPQHF.

This chain uses TRBV5-1 with TRBJ2-1, with TRBD1 matching 8 bases. From germline, CDR1 is SGHRS and CDR2 YFSETQ. The trim removed 4 bases at V and 2 bases at J, leaving 5 bases unmatched. The CDR3 is 15 residues long. CDR3 in DNA: TGCGCCAGCAGCCAAGGACAGGGCCCCTACAATGAGCAGTTCTTC. Translating it yields CASSQGQGPYNEQFF.

CDR3 sequence reads: CASSRTVQDTEAFF. In DNA form, the CDR3 reads TGTGCCAGCAGCAGGACAGTCCAAGACACTGAAGCTTTCTTT. This sequence joins TRBV5-5 and TRBJ1-1, with TRBD1 as a possible D gene (6 bases). CDR3 length: 14 residues. V was shortened by 4 bases and J by 3 bases, with 13 bases between the two germline ends. CDR1 and CDR2 (germline): SGHKS, YYEKEE (reference sequence).

J is TRBJ2-7 and V is TRBV2, with 7 bases fitting TRBD1. CDR1 is SNHLY and CDR2 is FYNNEI in the germline V gene. V shed 0 bases, J shed 4 bases, and the junction held 6 bases outside the gene matches. The CDR3 contains 15 residues. The chain's CDR3 is CASSEAAQGQYEQYF. The CDR3 bases are TGTGCCAGCAGTGAAGCGGCACAGGGGCAGTACGAGCAGTACTTC.

CDR3 nucleotide sequence: TGCGCCAGCAGCCAAGCGGCGAGCTCCTACGAGCAGTACTTC. Translation: CASSQAASSYEQYF. This sequence joins TRBV4-1 and TRBJ2-7; no clear D. This CDR3 is built from 14 residues. Germline CDR1 is MGHRA and CDR2 is YSYEKL. The ends were cut back, 1 base at V and 0 bases at J, with 7 bases in the middle.

The chain uses TRBV11-3 and TRBJ2-7, with D possibly matching TRBD2 (6 bases). V dropped 5 bases and J dropped 2 bases, with 19 bases sitting between them. This CDR3 region has 16 residues. The germline V gene encodes CDR1 SGHNT and CDR2 YENEEA. CDR3 residues: CASSPRRAGNAYEQYF. The CDR3 DNA sequence: TGTGCCAGCAGCCCCCGGCGTGCGGGGAACGCCTACGAGCAGTACTTC.

This sequence joins TRBV28 and TRBJ2-6; weak D call: TRBD2 (5 bases). V dropped 2 bases and J dropped 5 bases, with 16 bases sitting between them. Germline values: CDR1 MDHEN, CDR2 SYDVKM. The CDR3 has 17 residues. The CDR3, as DNA: TGTGCCAGCAGTTTAAGGGTGGTTCCCGGGAGGGCCAACGTCCTGACTTTC. Its translation is CASSLRVVPGRANVLTF.

This clone was seen only once. The rearrangement links TRBV20-1 to TRBJ2-1, with 10 bases identical to TRBD2. Germline-derived CDR1 and CDR2 are DFQATT and SNEGSKA (reference sequence). With V trimmed by 3 bases and J by 2 bases, 7 bases remained unmatched. This CDR3 is 16 amino acids long. The CDR3 spells CSASPFTSGAYNEQFF. DNA for the CDR3: TGCAGTGCTAGTCCCTTCACTAGCGGGGCCTACAATGAGCAGTTCTTC.

The V gene is TRBV25-1, the J gene TRBJ2-4, with 8 bases lining up with TRBD2. This CDR3 has 15 residues. The germline gives CDR1 MGHDK, CDR2 SYGVNS. J gave up 5 bases and V 5 bases, and 8 bases lay outside the gene matches. DNA for the CDR3: TGTGCCAGCAGTCCAAGCCCACTAGCGGAAAACATTCAGTACTTC. It codes for CASSPSPLAENIQYF.

This clone showed up just once. The chain carries TRBV10-3 and TRBJ1-4; TRBD1 matches at 7 bases. This CDR3 has 13 residues. Trimming removed 6 bases from V and 8 bases from J; junction bases left unmatched: 6. Germline CDR1 and CDR2: ENHRY and SYGVKD. In nucleotides, the CDR3 is TGTGCCATCAGAGGGACAGTAGCCGAAAAACTGTTTTTT. Translated, it gives CAIRGTVAEKLFF.

This rearrangement joins TRBV6-5 to TRBJ2-7; D is perhaps TRBD2 (5 bases). The CDR3 is 16 residues long. Germline-derived CDR1 and CDR2 are MNHEY and SVGAGI. The V gene lost 0 bases and the J gene lost 0 bases, with 12 bases spanning the gap. The CDR3 sequence: CASSYSLGESSYEQYF. CDR3 nucleotides: TGTGCCAGCAGTTACTCCCTCGGGGAGAGCTCCTACGAGCAGTACTTC.